The 9 T cell receptor beta chains below all came from one sample that was sequenced in a study of cytomegalovirus exposure and HLA in healthy donors. PCR primers comprised 60 Vbeta and 13 Jbeta primers. TCRdb's copy holds only in-frame clones and misses some; the assay was immunoSEQ multiplex PCR. Of about 220,000 clones in the sample, around 79% were seen once. Sequenced: PBMCs. These receptors all stem from a male donor in good health and CMV-seronegative.

This clone has more than one count but fewer than ten. The V call is TRBV6-5, the J call TRBJ2-3; unclear D gene. Per germline, CDR1 MNHEY and CDR2 SVGAGI. The CDR3 is 14 amino acids. Trimming took 0 bases from V and 6 from J, leaving 10 bases between them. For the CDR3, the DNA is TGTGCCAGCAGTTACTCATTCGCGGAGGATACGCAGTATTTT. This codes for CASSYSFAEDTQYF.

The chain combines TRBV28 with TRBJ1-4, with 10 bases that match TRBD1. The J segment lost 6 bases and the V segment lost 9 bases, leaving 7 bases of the junction unmatched. Germline CDR1 reads MDHEN; CDR2 reads SYDVKM. This CDR3 spans 14 amino acids. CDR3 nucleotide sequence: TGTGCCAGTAGGACCGGGACAGGGGATGAAAAACTGTTTTTT. Translating it yields CASRTGTGDEKLFF.

The CDR3 DNA reads TGTGCCAGCAGCAGCGCAGGGGTTACAAGTACCGGGGAGCTGTTTTTT. Translation: CASSSAGVTSTGELFF. The gene calls are TRBV7-8 and TRBJ2-2, with TRBD1 as a possible D gene (6 bases). CDR3 length equals 16 residues. Per the germline V gene, CDR1 is SGHVS and CDR2 is FQNEAQ. Trimming removed 5 bases at V and 5 bases at J, with 18 bases between.

The CDR3: CASSLEVGAAYEQYF. CDR3 coding DNA: TGTGCCAGCAGCTTAGAGGTGGGAGCTGCCTACGAGCAGTACTTC. This chain connects TRBV7-6 to TRBJ2-7; tentatively, D is TRBD2 (5 bases). Deletions cut 1 base from V and 2 bases from J, with 12 bases between. Germline CDR1 and CDR2: SGHVS and FNYEAQ. This CDR3 comprises 15 residues.

This chain links TRBV4-1 with TRBJ2-3, with a tentative D call TRBD2 (5 bases). This CDR3 has 17 amino acids. V lost 4 bases to trimming and J lost 2 bases, with 19 bases between them. Germline-derived CDR1 and CDR2 are MGHRA and YSYEKL. In DNA, the CDR3 is TGCGCCAGCAGCCCCGGACCTGTGGAGCGGATCACAGATACGCAGTATTTT. This sequence encodes CASSPGPVERITDTQYF.

The V call is TRBV19, the J call TRBJ2-1, with 10 bases identical to TRBD2. V shed 5 bases, J shed 4 bases, and the junction held 11 bases outside the gene matches. Germline V gives CDR1 LNHDA, CDR2 SQIVND (reference sequence). The CDR3 totals 17 residues. DNA for the CDR3: TGTGCCAGTAGTGCCCGGGGCCTTAGCGGGAGGTACAATGAGCAGTTCTTC. It yields the protein CASSARGLSGRYNEQFF.

The V gene is TRBV6-5, the J gene TRBJ2-5; tentatively, D is TRBD2 (6 bases). With 8 bases removed from V and 3 bases from J, the gap between germline ends came to 10 bases. CDR3 size: 12 residues. Looked up from germline, CDR1 is MNHEY and CDR2 is SVGAGI. Written as DNA, the CDR3 is TGTGCCAGCTGGACTATAAAAGAGACCCAGTACTTC. This codes for CASWTIKETQYF.

This sequence joins TRBV29-1 and TRBJ2-7; possibly TRBD1 for D (6 bases). The germline CDR1 and CDR2 sequences are SQVTM and ANQGSEA. V was clipped by 4 bases and J by 5 bases, with 9 bases between them. The CDR3 is 11 residues long. CDR3 in DNA: TGCAGCGTTGGTTACAGGGACGAGCAGTACTTC. Translated: CSVGYRDEQYF.

This sequence joins TRBV5-1 and TRBJ2-1; 16 bases are shared with TRBD2. There are 17 residues in the CDR3. V trimming: 4 bases; J trimming: 6 bases; junction bases outside the gene matches: 7. Germline V lookup: CDR1 SGHRS, CDR2 YFSETQ. CDR3 sequence reads: CASSTGLAGGRVNEQFF. The DNA of the CDR3 is TGCGCCAGCAGCACGGGACTAGCGGGGGGGCGGGTCAATGAGCAGTTCTTC. Using reference TRBV5-1 and TRBJ2-1 for the parts outside the CDR3, the full variable domain is KAGVTQTPRYLIKTRGQQVTLSCSPISGHRSVSWYQQTPGQGLQFLFEYFSETQRNKGNFPGRFSGRQFSNSRSEMNVSTLELGDSALYLCASSTGLAGGRVNEQFFGPGTRLTVL.